This T cell receptor beta chain originates from a study of response to subunit inactivated influenza vaccine. This clonotype was seen a handful of times. The CDR3 has 18 amino acids. MiXCR was run by TCRdb on the RT-PCR reads, yielding one entry per CDR3 protein. The table shows about 520,000 distinct CDR3 sequences, with about 7.2% occurring only once. Sequenced here: PBMCs from blood, sampled less than 30 months after vaccination. The rearrangement joins TRBV21-1 to TRBJ2-7; the table's D call, TRBD2, was not checked against the DNA. TRBV21-1 corresponds to a pseudogene. This sequence originates from a man aged 45 to 70 who received an inactivated influenza vaccine. The CDR3 sequence: CASNTFQPTGTFTYEQYF. The DNA for the CDR3 is TGTGCCAGCAATACATTCCAACCCACCGGGACTTTCACCTACGAGCAGTACTTC.